The 28 T cell receptor beta chains listed next were all sequenced from one sample in a study of T-cell reconstitution after alpha-beta-depleted transplantation in children. During its preparation, the TCRbeta library received unique molecular identifiers. TCRdb reanalysed the PCR reads using MiXCR and keeps one entry per CDR3 protein. In the table there are 800,000 to 1,000,000 distinct CDR3 sequences, roughly 29% of which are singletons. Specimen: PBMCs, mostly from graft donor cells, collected 360 days after TCRalphabeta/CD19-depleted stem cell transplant. The receptors derive from a boy younger than two who had a stem cell transplant for SCID, so the T cells may come from the graft donor.

A few counts support this clonotype. As DNA, the CDR3 is TGTGCCAGCAGTTGGGTGACAGGGGGCGTCGAATCGGATACGCAGTATTTT. Translated: CASSWVTGGVESDTQYF. The chain links TRBV12-3 or TRBV12-4 to TRBJ2-3; TRBD1 matches 10 bases. The CDR3 consists of 17 residues. Trimming at V came to 4 bases and at J to 6 bases, leaving 13 bases not matched to a gene.

The V gene is TRBV15, the J gene TRBJ2-3; TRBD1 is a possible D gene (6 bases). The ends were cut back, 5 bases at V and 2 bases at J, with 17 bases in the middle. Germline lookup yields CDR1 LNHNV and CDR2 YYDKDF (reference sequence). This CDR3 has 16 residues. This CDR3 is CATSDPQGPSTDTQYF. CDR3 sequence (DNA): TGTGCCACCAGCGACCCCCAGGGGCCCTCCACAGATACGCAGTATTTT. The full variable domain, rest sourced from reference TRBV15 and TRBJ2-3, is DAMVIQNPRYQVTQFGKPVTLSCSQTLNHNVMYWYQQKSSQAPKLLFHYYDKDFNNEADTPDNFQSRRPNTSFCFLDIRSPGLGDTAMYLCATSDPQGPSTDTQYFGPGTRLTVL.

The chain has TRBV7-8 and TRBJ2-5; weak D call: TRBD1 (6 bases). CDR3 length: 13 residues. CDR1 is SGHVS, CDR2 FQNEAQ, per germline. The V gene lost 7 bases and the J gene lost 2 bases, with 11 bases spanning the gap. CDR3 region: CASTGQNQETQYF. The DNA for the CDR3 is TGTGCCAGCACGGGACAAAATCAAGAGACCCAGTACTTC.

The table lists this clonotype with a few counts. The chain has TRBV7-8 and TRBJ2-2, with 10 bases lining up with TRBD2. CDR1 and CDR2 from the germline V gene are SGHVS and FQNEAQ. Unmatched junction bases numbered 14, after V lost 5 bases and J lost 5 bases. This CDR3 spans 18 amino acids. In DNA, the CDR3 is TGTGCCAGCAGCCCAGGCCCCGCTAGCGGGGGAAGGACCGGGGAGCTGTTTTTT. It is translated as CASSPGPASGGRTGELFF.

This chain joins TRBV6-1 and TRBJ1-6; perhaps TRBD1 as D (5 bases). V lost 8 bases to trimming and J lost 6 bases, with 11 bases between them. Germline values: CDR1 MNHNS, CDR2 SASEGT. This CDR3 is 13 amino acids long. Here the CDR3 reads CASFGGINSPLHF. The CDR3 bases are TGTGCCAGCTTCGGGGGTATTAATTCACCCCTCCACTTT.

This clonotype occurred a few times. The CDR3 DNA reads TGCAGTGCTAGGACAGGGAAACGTGAGCAGTACTTC. This gives the protein CSARTGKREQYF. The chain carries TRBV20-1 and TRBJ2-7; TRBD1 matches at 7 bases. Germline CDR1 reads DFQATT; CDR2 reads SNEGSKA (reference sequence). With V trimmed by 3 bases and J by 7 bases, 6 bases remained unmatched. This CDR3 has 12 amino acids.

This clonotype was found a few times. This chain links TRBV12-3 or TRBV12-4 with TRBJ2-3, with D perhaps being TRBD1 or TRBD2 (5 bases each). The CDR3 sequence is 14 residues long. Trimming took off 8 bases at V and 2 bases at J, with 14 bases between the two ends. Here the CDR3 reads CASGAGTTTDTQYF. As DNA, the CDR3 is TGTGCCAGCGGCGCCGGGACCACCACAGATACGCAGTATTTT.

In DNA, the CDR3 is TGCGCCAGCAGCTTGGGCAGGGTGATGAACACTGAAGCTTTCTTT. This gives the protein CASSLGRVMNTEAFF. The J gene is TRBJ1-1, the V gene TRBV5-1, with D possibly being TRBD1 (5 bases). Trimming pared 0 bases from V and 0 bases from J, leaving 9 bases between. From germline, CDR1 is SGHRS and CDR2 YFSETQ. The CDR3 consists of 15 residues.

The gene calls are TRBV7-6 and TRBJ2-3; D may match TRBD1 or TRBD2 (6 bases each). This CDR3 comprises 17 residues. V shed 5 bases and J shed 2 bases, with 20 bases lying between them. Germline loops: CDR1 SGHVS, CDR2 FNYEAQ. CDR3 nucleotides: TGTGCCAGCAGCGTAACACTGAGGGGGGCCTACACAGATACGCAGTATTTT. Its translation is CASSVTLRGAYTDTQYF.

The table lists this clonotype with a few counts. The chain uses TRBV4-1 and TRBJ2-5; no clear D gene. Germline assignment: CDR1 MGHRA and CDR2 YSYEKL. The CDR3 has 15 amino acids. Trimming removed 1 base at V and 3 bases at J, with 12 bases between. CDR3: CASSQVSLVKETQYF. The DNA for the CDR3 is TGCGCCAGCAGCCAAGTCAGTCTAGTCAAAGAGACCCAGTACTTC.

The chain employs TRBV19 and TRBJ2-1, with TRBD2 matching over 8 bases. CDR1 is LNHDA, CDR2 SQIVND, per germline (reference sequence). This CDR3 has 15 residues. With 5 bases clipped from V and 7 bases from J, the junction kept 10 bases outside the gene matches. CDR3 DNA sequence: TGTGCCAGTAGTCCCTTCTCGGGGGGGCGGAATGAGCAGTTCTTC. It is translated as CASSPFSGGRNEQFF.

In this sample, this clonotype turned up a few times. The rearrangement joins TRBV20-1 to TRBJ2-7; 7 bases align to TRBD2. The CDR3 has 13 amino acids. Germline V gene lookup returns CDR1 DFQATT and CDR2 SNEGSKA (reference sequence). The CDR3 region is CSPRAGVHYEQYF. The CDR3 DNA reads TGCAGCCCCAGGGCGGGGGTGCACTACGAGCAGTACTTC.

The chain is built from TRBV7-3 and TRBJ2-1; 13 nucleotides align to TRBD2. The junction had 11 bases not matched to a gene; V was cut back by 1 base and J by 2 bases. Germline CDR1 and CDR2: SGHTA and FQGTGA. The CDR3 totals 20 residues. Here the CDR3 reads CASSLRAGTSGASTYNEQFF. As DNA, the CDR3 is TGTGCCAGCAGCTTAAGGGCCGGGACTAGCGGGGCGTCTACCTACAATGAGCAGTTCTTC.

This chain uses TRBV12-3 or TRBV12-4 with TRBJ2-3, with D hard to call. This CDR3 comprises 14 residues. Trimming cost V 7 bases and J 1 base, with 12 bases left between them. This CDR3 reads CASTPLGRTDTQYF. The CDR3, as DNA: TGTGCCAGCACCCCGCTAGGGCGCACAGATACGCAGTATTTT.

The V gene is TRBV27, the J gene TRBJ2-5, with D hard to call. CDR1 and CDR2 (germline): MNHEY, SMNVEV (reference sequence). Trimming stripped 1 base from V and 1 base from J, with 7 bases between. The length of the CDR3 is 14 residues. The CDR3 loop reads CASSLLAAQETQYF. CDR3 sequence (DNA): TGTGCCAGCAGTTTATTGGCGGCCCAAGAGACCCAGTACTTC.

This clonotype was recorded at least ten times. The chain uses TRBV29-1 and TRBJ1-1; D is unresolved. There are 9 residues in the CDR3. The ends were cut back, 3 bases at V and 7 bases at J, with 3 bases in the middle. CDR1 is SQVTM and CDR2 is ANQGSEA in the germline V gene. In DNA form, the CDR3 reads TGCAGCGTTGATGTTGAAGCTTTCTTT. Protein: CSVDVEAFF.

V is TRBV20-1 and J is TRBJ1-1, with D tentatively TRBD1 (5 bases). The CDR3 runs 14 residues. CDR1 and CDR2 (germline): DFQATT, SNEGSKA (reference sequence). V lost 0 bases to trimming and J lost 3 bases, with 11 bases between them. The CDR3 spells CSARDFLGDTEAFF. As DNA, the CDR3 is TGCAGTGCTAGAGATTTTTTAGGGGACACTGAAGCTTTCTTT.

The chain uses TRBV12-3 or TRBV12-4 and TRBJ1-2; weak D call: TRBD1 (5 bases). V shed 6 bases and J shed 3 bases, with 11 bases lying between them. The CDR3 totals 13 residues. CDR3 in DNA: TGTGCCAGCAGCCACACAGGTGACTATGGCTACACCTTC. This translates into CASSHTGDYGYTF.

The rearrangement links TRBV10-3 to TRBJ2-3; D gene uncertain. Per the germline V gene, CDR1 is ENHRY and CDR2 is SYGVKD. The germline V and J ends were trimmed by 0 bases and 0 bases, with 4 bases remaining between them. This CDR3 is 14 amino acids long. The CDR3 sequence: CAISESKSTDTQYF. In DNA form, the CDR3 reads TGTGCCATCAGTGAGTCGAAGAGCACAGATACGCAGTATTTT.

The chain recombines TRBV4-1 with TRBJ2-7; D gene ambiguous. The V and J ends lost 1 base and 2 bases respectively, with 15 bases between them. The germline gives CDR1 MGHRA, CDR2 YSYEKL. This CDR3 comprises 16 residues. The CDR3 loop reads CASSQVWIPATYEQYF. The CDR3 DNA sequence: TGCGCCAGCAGCCAAGTGTGGATCCCCGCCACCTACGAGCAGTACTTC.

This clonotype has just a few counts. For the CDR3, the DNA is TGCGCCAGCAGCCTCGGGCAGGCCACACACAGAGAGACCCAGTACTTC. It is translated as CASSLGQATHRETQYF. The chain recombines TRBV5-1 with TRBJ2-5; D gene uncertain. Trimming took off 4 bases at V and 4 bases at J, with 20 bases between the two ends. Germline V gene data show CDR1 as SGHRS and CDR2 as YFSETQ. This CDR3 spans 16 amino acids.

This clonotype was seen a few times. The chain uses TRBV5-1 and TRBJ2-1; D remains ambiguous. The CDR3 sequence is 11 residues long. Trimming shortened V by 4 bases and J by 10 bases, and 9 bases separated the two germline ends. CDR1 and CDR2 from the germline V gene are SGHRS and YFSETQ. The CDR3 DNA reads TGCGCCAGCAGCGAAATAGGGGAGCAGTTCTTC. Protein: CASSEIGEQFF.

This rearrangement joins TRBV7-2 to TRBJ1-6; unclear D gene. V was cut by 1 base and J by 7 bases, with 14 bases left in between. The CDR3 totals 16 residues. Germline CDR1 is SGHTA and CDR2 is FQGNSA. The CDR3 sequence is CASSLDPHSRNSPLHF. As DNA, the CDR3 is TGTGCCAGCAGCTTAGACCCTCACTCGAGGAATTCACCCCTCCACTTT.

The chain joins TRBV5-1 to TRBJ2-3, with TRBD2 matching over 7 bases. V lost 2 bases and J lost 0; bases outside the gene matches: 15. Germline loops: CDR1 SGHRS, CDR2 YFSETQ. The CDR3 runs 19 residues. Here the CDR3 reads CASSLPYAGVLSSTDTQYF. The CDR3 DNA sequence: TGCGCCAGCAGCTTACCTTACGCGGGGGTACTATCTAGCACAGATACGCAGTATTTT.

The chain combines TRBV5-1 with TRBJ1-6, with D perhaps TRBD1 (5 bases). Germline V gives CDR1 SGHRS, CDR2 YFSETQ. The CDR3 covers 16 residues. V lost 4 bases and J 0 bases, leaving 11 bases between the germline ends. CDR3 residues: CASSVAGSSYNSPLHF. The CDR3 region has the DNA TGCGCCAGCAGCGTCGCAGGGAGCTCCTATAATTCACCCCTCCACTTT.

The rearrangement links TRBV9 to TRBJ2-3; 9 nucleotides match TRBD2. V shed 3 bases and J 2 bases; nucleotides not matched to a gene: 7. Per the germline V gene, CDR1 is SGDLS and CDR2 is YYNGEE. The length of the CDR3 is 16 residues. The CDR3 spells CASSESGGSYTDTQYF. For the CDR3, the DNA is TGTGCCAGCAGCGAAAGCGGGGGGTCCTACACAGATACGCAGTATTTT.

This clonotype was detected ten times or more. The V call is TRBV28, the J call TRBJ2-7; D not certain. Between the trimmed V and J ends, which lost 5 bases and 3 bases, there was a span of 5 bases. Germline CDR1 is MDHEN and CDR2 is SYDVKM. This CDR3 has 11 amino acids. DNA for the CDR3: TGTGCCAGCAGTGCCTTCTACGAGCAGTACTTC. This translates into CASSAFYEQYF.

This chain connects TRBV2 to TRBJ2-1; D possibly matches TRBD1 or TRBD2 (5 bases each). The V end lost 8 bases, the J end lost 3 bases, and 14 bases lay between the germline ends. The CDR3 consists of 14 residues. The germline CDR1 and CDR2 sequences are SNHLY and FYNNEI. CDR3 DNA: TGTGCCAGCGACGGGGCTTGGTTCTACAATGAGCAGTTCTTC. Protein product: CASDGAWFYNEQFF. Full variable domain (remainder filled in from reference TRBV2 and TRBJ2-1): EPEVTQTPSHQVTQMGQEVILRCVPISNHLYFYWYRQILGQKVEFLVSFYNNEISEKSEIFDDQFSVERPDGSNFTLKIRSTKLEDSAMYFCASDGAWFYNEQFFGPGTRLTVL.